Given below is one TCR beta chain in context. Its target is unknown. This sample is drawn from a study of T cell repertoires in cytomegalovirus infection. Each CDR3 protein is one row after TCRdb ran MiXCR on the reads. This sample has 95,000 to 150,000 distinct CDR3 sequences, with around 30% found just once. Trimming stripped 3 bases from V and 9 bases from J, with 18 bases between. Germline assignment: CDR1 ENHRY and CDR2 SYGVKD. The CDR3 spans 15 residues. This TCR came from a human donor in good health (CMV status not recorded). Some clones in this sample may be carry-over from other donors' samples. The sequenced sample was CD8+ T cells from cultured PBMCs, obtained from culture after CMV antigen stimulation. The J gene is TRBJ2-1, the V gene TRBV10-3; D is unclear. The CDR3 here is CAISDSITTISEQFF. DNA for the CDR3: TGTGCCATCAGTGATTCAATAACCACTATCTCTGAGCAGTTCTTC.